Here is one T cell receptor beta chain with its context. Per the study methods: Amplification of reference gene primers was used by the study to estimate nucleated cell counts. The table came from immunoSEQ multiplex PCR; TCRdb's copy has only in-frame clones and leaves some out. V, J and clone size were drawn from that table, and D and trimming were deduced from the DNA. The sample shows approximately 240,000 clones, 80% to 90% of them seen only once. The data were obtained in a study of blood T cell repertoires in COVID-19. Turning to the study itself: Acute and convalescent COVID-19 samples came from the United States, Italy and Spain. T cells, B-cell-depleted T cells, or PBMCs provided the cDNA or gDNA that served as material.

V lost 1 base and J lost 7; bases outside the gene matches: 6. The CDR3 contains 15 residues. From germline, CDR1 is SGHNT and CDR2 YYREEE (reference sequence). Sequencing used peripheral blood. The chain employs TRBV5-4 and TRBJ2-1; 9 nucleotides match TRBD2. The receptor comes from an elderly woman with active or convalescent COVID-19. In DNA form, the CDR3 reads TGTGCCAGCAGCTTGATTAGCGGGGGAGGAAATGAGCAGTTCTTC. Protein: CASSLISGGGNEQFF. Full variable domain (remainder filled in from reference TRBV5-4 and TRBJ2-1): ETGVTQSPTHLIKTRGQQVTLRCSSQSGHNTVSWYQQALGQGPQFIFQYYREEENGRGNFPPRFSGLQFPNYSSELNVNALELDDSALYLCASSLISGGGNEQFFGPGTRLTVL.